This TCR beta chain was documented in a study of cytomegalovirus exposure and HLA in healthy donors. This clone was seen once. The PCR contained 60 Vbeta and 13 Jbeta primers. Libraries were prepared by immunoSEQ multiplex PCR; TCRdb keeps only in-frame clonotypes and omits some of them. The sample shows about 160,000 clones, roughly 80% of them seen only once. This sequence was found in a woman aged 40 to 49 in good health and CMV-seronegative. Sequenced: PBMCs.

For the CDR3, the DNA is TGTGCCAGCAGTTTAACGGACAGCCGCAATCAGCCCCAGCATTTT. Translated: CASSLTDSRNQPQHF. This sequence joins TRBV6-1 and TRBJ1-5; D is perhaps TRBD1 (6 bases). The V gene lost 5 bases and the J gene lost 2 bases, with 13 bases spanning the gap. The CDR3 totals 15 residues. Germline V gene lookup returns CDR1 MNHNS and CDR2 SASEGT.